This is a list of T cell receptor beta chains from one sample in a study of T cells in Graves' hyperthyroidism and ophthalmopathy. TCRdb independently ran MiXCR on the multiplex PCR reads; one entry per CDR3 protein. The sample records 300,000 to 450,000 distinct CDR3 sequences, about 18% being singletons. The sequencing input was blood. These TCRs come from a man between 18 and 29 years old with Graves' ophthalmopathy. CDR3s include the opening cysteine and the closing phenylalanine or tryptophan. D genes are given only for firm matches.

CDR3 protein: CASSLSMGTVEEFF
J gene: TRBJ2-1
D gene: TRBD1
CDR3 length: 14
V gene: TRBV27

CDR3 protein: CASSSRDGGNTEAFF
J gene: TRBJ1-1
D gene: -
CDR3 length: 15
V gene: TRBV5-1

CDR3 protein: CASSGGLAGSQGADTQYF
J gene: TRBJ2-3
D gene: TRBD2
CDR3 length: 18
V gene: TRBV6-1

CDR3 protein: CATSGTANYGYTF
J gene: TRBJ1-2
D gene: -
CDR3 length: 13
V gene: TRBV24-1

CDR3 protein: CASSPLIEGTEAFF
J gene: TRBJ1-1
D gene: -
CDR3 length: 14
V gene: TRBV6-1

CDR3 protein: CASSDGTGPYEQYF
J gene: TRBJ2-7
D gene: TRBD1
CDR3 length: 14
V gene: TRBV12-3/TRBV12-4

CDR3 protein: CASSLGRGLPNQPQHF
J gene: TRBJ1-5
D gene: TRBD1
CDR3 length: 16
V gene: TRBV7-8

CDR3 protein: CASSLVQGPYGYTF
J gene: TRBJ1-2
D gene: -
CDR3 length: 14
V gene: TRBV7-9

CDR3 protein: CASTLNRGRNYGSPLHF
J gene: TRBJ1-6
D gene: TRBD1
CDR3 length: 17
V gene: TRBV6-1

CDR3 protein: CASSETGGYVMNTEAFF
J gene: TRBJ1-1
D gene: -
CDR3 length: 17
V gene: TRBV6-1

CDR3 protein: CASSLVAGGPGNIQYF
J gene: TRBJ2-4
D gene: TRBD2
CDR3 length: 16
V gene: TRBV7-2

CDR3 protein: CASSRGQISGNTIYF
J gene: TRBJ1-3
D gene: -
CDR3 length: 15
V gene: TRBV12-3/TRBV12-4

CDR3 protein: CASRKDTVADTQYF
J gene: TRBJ2-3
D gene: -
CDR3 length: 14
V gene: TRBV2

CDR3 protein: CSVEGVPNQPQHF
J gene: TRBJ1-5
D gene: -
CDR3 length: 13
V gene: TRBV29-1

CDR3 protein: CSAHKPDRVDSPLHF
J gene: TRBJ1-6
D gene: TRBD1
CDR3 length: 15
V gene: TRBV20-1

CDR3 protein: CASRLQGGLEKLFF
J gene: TRBJ1-4
D gene: -
CDR3 length: 14
V gene: TRBV6-1

CDR3 protein: CAIRASGGEETQYF
J gene: TRBJ2-5
D gene: TRBD2
CDR3 length: 14
V gene: TRBV10-3

CDR3 protein: CASSIGPDRLEGCTF
J gene: TRBJ1-2
D gene: -
CDR3 length: 15
V gene: TRBV4-1

CDR3 protein: CASSRGPPAYNEQFF
J gene: TRBJ2-1
D gene: -
CDR3 length: 15
V gene: TRBV7-8

CDR3 protein: CATHNGQMNTEAFF
J gene: TRBJ1-1
D gene: -
CDR3 length: 14
V gene: TRBV24-1

CDR3 protein: CASSGENYGYTF
J gene: TRBJ1-2
D gene: -
CDR3 length: 12
V gene: TRBV5-1

CDR3 protein: CASSQDRASVQPQHF
J gene: TRBJ1-5
D gene: -
CDR3 length: 15
V gene: TRBV3-1

CDR3 protein: CSAKTLTGHLEQYF
J gene: TRBJ2-7
D gene: TRBD1
CDR3 length: 14
V gene: TRBV20-1

CDR3 protein: CASSDSPDTGFGYTF
J gene: TRBJ1-2
D gene: -
CDR3 length: 15
V gene: TRBV6-4

CDR3 protein: CSAPQRTGGNEQFF
J gene: TRBJ2-1
D gene: TRBD1
CDR3 length: 14
V gene: TRBV20-1

CDR3 protein: CATRPQGKGTEAFF
J gene: TRBJ1-1
D gene: TRBD1
CDR3 length: 14
V gene: TRBV13

CDR3 protein: CASSQDRGSEKLFF
J gene: TRBJ1-4
D gene: TRBD1
CDR3 length: 14
V gene: TRBV2

CDR3 protein: CASSENNWDRIGNTIYF
J gene: TRBJ1-3
D gene: TRBD1
CDR3 length: 17
V gene: TRBV6-1

CDR3 protein: CASSLGEGATNEKLFF
J gene: TRBJ1-4
D gene: -
CDR3 length: 16
V gene: TRBV5-1

CDR3 protein: CASREGTGGRSQFF
J gene: TRBJ2-1
D gene: TRBD1
CDR3 length: 14
V gene: TRBV2

CDR3 protein: CSAPTGKNTEAFF
J gene: TRBJ1-1
D gene: -
CDR3 length: 13
V gene: TRBV20-1

CDR3 protein: CASSDRGAGNEKLFF
J gene: TRBJ1-4
D gene: -
CDR3 length: 15
V gene: TRBV25-1

CDR3 protein: CASSLGKSKGETQYF
J gene: TRBJ2-5
D gene: -
CDR3 length: 15
V gene: TRBV5-1

CDR3 protein: CAISDSGQGQPQHF
J gene: TRBJ1-5
D gene: TRBD1
CDR3 length: 14
V gene: TRBV10-3

CDR3 protein: CASSRDSSGGTGYNEQFF
J gene: TRBJ2-1
D gene: TRBD2
CDR3 length: 18
V gene: TRBV7-9

CDR3 protein: CASRLPTGNEKLFF
J gene: TRBJ1-4
D gene: -
CDR3 length: 14
V gene: TRBV28

CDR3 protein: CATSDGYRGAHEQYF
J gene: TRBJ2-7
D gene: TRBD1
CDR3 length: 15
V gene: TRBV24-1

CDR3 protein: CRGGTTAQETQYF
J gene: TRBJ2-5
D gene: -
CDR3 length: 13
V gene: TRBV20-1

CDR3 protein: CASTEGQGRKLFF
J gene: TRBJ1-4
D gene: -
CDR3 length: 13
V gene: TRBV11-1

CDR3 protein: CASSTTGGPPGNEQFF
J gene: TRBJ2-1
D gene: -
CDR3 length: 16
V gene: TRBV5-1

CDR3 protein: CASSQARGQNYNEQFF
J gene: TRBJ2-1
D gene: TRBD1
CDR3 length: 16
V gene: TRBV18

CDR3 protein: CASSHGVFTGELFF
J gene: TRBJ2-2
D gene: -
CDR3 length: 14
V gene: TRBV3-1

CDR3 protein: CASSLGVKAEQYF
J gene: TRBJ2-7
D gene: -
CDR3 length: 13
V gene: TRBV5-6

CDR3 protein: CASSLEAGFNEKLFF
J gene: TRBJ1-4
D gene: -
CDR3 length: 15
V gene: TRBV12-3/TRBV12-4

CDR3 protein: CASSLGADRGSYNEQFF
J gene: TRBJ2-1
D gene: TRBD1
CDR3 length: 17
V gene: TRBV11-2

CDR3 protein: CASSSTRGLAGSYEQYF
J gene: TRBJ2-7
D gene: TRBD2
CDR3 length: 17
V gene: TRBV11-2

CDR3 protein: CASKADRGHSYEQYF
J gene: TRBJ2-7
D gene: TRBD1
CDR3 length: 15
V gene: TRBV7-9